This TCR beta chain was sequenced for a study of cytomegalovirus exposure and HLA in healthy donors. Study conclusions and caveats: Most CMV-associated TCR beta chains appeared HLA-restricted in a later analysis. As immune exposure information, only CMV serostatus was available.

PCR employed 60 Vbeta and 13 Jbeta primers. The table came from immunoSEQ multiplex PCR; TCRdb's copy has only in-frame clones and leaves some out. This table holds about 160,000 clones, around 74% found once. To note about this clone: Its antigen is currently unknown.

Per germline, CDR1 MNHEY and CDR2 SVGAGI. V was cut by 4 bases and J by 0 bases, with 7 bases left in between. CDR3 length equals 15 residues. Those who donated were healthy bone marrow donors. This chain uses TRBV6-5 with TRBJ2-6; weak D call: TRBD1 (5 bases). This clonotype was obtained from a female donor in good health and CMV-seronegative. The source material was PBMCs. As DNA, the CDR3 is TGTGCCAGCAGTTCCACAGGCTCTGGGGCCAACGTCCTGACTTTC. Amino acid sequence: CASSSTGSGANVLTF.